The rows below give T cell receptor beta chains drawn from one sample of a study of T-cell memory formation after mild COVID-19. Each CDR3 protein is one row after TCRdb ran MiXCR on the 5' RACE reads. The sample consists of more than 150,000 distinct CDR3 sequences, roughly 23% of them appearing once. Sequences were obtained from PBMCs or a T cell subset sorted from them (not recorded which). The receptors originated from an adult woman who had mild COVID-19 (a few samples of this study predate the infection). Cell type and time point are not known. CDR3s include the opening cysteine and the closing phenylalanine or tryptophan. Fields, in order: CDR3 DNA, CDR3 protein, clone size, D gene, V gene, J gene. D genes are given only for firm matches. Only some rows state a clone size, as once, few, many or a class for expanded clones.

CDR3nt: TGTGCCGCCATGAGACAGAATTTGAACACTGAAGCTTTCTTT
CDR3aa: CAAMRQNLNTEAFF
abundance: NA
d_gene: NA
v_gene: TRBV12-3/TRBV12-4
j_gene: TRBJ1-1

CDR3nt: TGTGCCAGCAGCTTAGAGGGACAGGCGGTCGGAGCTTTCTTT
CDR3aa: CASSLEGQAVGAFF
abundance: few
d_gene: TRBD1
v_gene: TRBV11-2
j_gene: TRBJ1-1

CDR3nt: TGTGCCAGCAGCAAATGGGCGGTACATACCGGGGAGCTGTTTTTT
CDR3aa: CASSKWAVHTGELFF
abundance: NA
d_gene: NA
v_gene: TRBV21-1
j_gene: TRBJ2-2

CDR3nt: TGTGCCAGCAGTTATGCGGGACAGGGCGAAGCTTTCTTT
CDR3aa: CASSYAGQGEAFF
abundance: NA
d_gene: TRBD1
v_gene: TRBV12-3/TRBV12-4
j_gene: TRBJ1-1

CDR3nt: TGTGCCAGCACCGTGGGGGATACGCAGTATTTT
CDR3aa: CASTVGDTQYF
abundance: few
d_gene: NA
v_gene: TRBV6-6
j_gene: TRBJ2-3

CDR3nt: TGTGCCAGCAGTTTTACAGGGTCCGAGCAGTACTTC
CDR3aa: CASSFTGSEQYF
abundance: NA
d_gene: NA
v_gene: TRBV12-3/TRBV12-4
j_gene: TRBJ2-7

CDR3nt: TGCGCCAGCAGCCAAGATTTCGGACAGGGGAGCTACGAGCAGTACTTC
CDR3aa: CASSQDFGQGSYEQYF
abundance: few
d_gene: TRBD1
v_gene: TRBV4-3
j_gene: TRBJ2-7

CDR3nt: TGTGCCAGCAGCGGAGGGTTATCCCATGGCTACACCTTC
CDR3aa: CASSGGLSHGYTF
abundance: few
d_gene: NA
v_gene: TRBV9
j_gene: TRBJ1-2

CDR3nt: TGCAGCGTCGAATACCGGGACAGCTACAATGAGCAGTTCTTC
CDR3aa: CSVEYRDSYNEQFF
abundance: NA
d_gene: TRBD1
v_gene: TRBV29-1
j_gene: TRBJ2-1

CDR3nt: TGTGCCAGCAGGGACACCGAGCACTACGAGCAGTACTTC
CDR3aa: CASRDTEHYEQYF
abundance: NA
d_gene: NA
v_gene: TRBV3-1
j_gene: TRBJ2-7

CDR3nt: TGCAGCGTTTTTACCCCTGGACAGGATTACACCTACGAGCAGTACTTC
CDR3aa: CSVFTPGQDYTYEQYF
abundance: NA
d_gene: TRBD1
v_gene: TRBV29-1
j_gene: TRBJ2-7

CDR3nt: TGCGCCAGCAGCTGGGGACAGTCTAGCACAGATACGCAGTATTTT
CDR3aa: CASSWGQSSTDTQYF
abundance: NA
d_gene: TRBD1
v_gene: TRBV5-1
j_gene: TRBJ2-3

CDR3nt: TGTGCCAGCAGTAAGGACAGGGACTACGAGCAGTACTTC
CDR3aa: CASSKDRDYEQYF
abundance: few
d_gene: TRBD1
v_gene: TRBV12-3/TRBV12-4
j_gene: TRBJ2-7

CDR3nt: TGTGCCAGCAGCTCCGGACTAGACGTAGAGACCCAGTACTTC
CDR3aa: CASSSGLDVETQYF
abundance: once
d_gene: TRBD2
v_gene: TRBV12-3/TRBV12-4
j_gene: TRBJ2-5

CDR3nt: TGTAAATCAGGTCGAGAGCAGTTCTTC
CDR3aa: CKSGREQFF
abundance: NA
d_gene: NA
v_gene: TRBV6-4
j_gene: TRBJ2-1

CDR3nt: TGTGCCAGCAGCTTGGACCCTGGGGTCGGGGAGCTGTTTTTT
CDR3aa: CASSLDPGVGELFF
abundance: few
d_gene: NA
v_gene: TRBV5-6
j_gene: TRBJ2-2

CDR3nt: TGTGCCAGCAGCCAAAGGTGGGAAAGCTCCTACAATGAGCAGTTCTTC
CDR3aa: CASSQRWESSYNEQFF
abundance: NA
d_gene: NA
v_gene: TRBV4-2
j_gene: TRBJ2-1

CDR3nt: TGTGCCAGCAGCTTAGACGGGGGATTTCCAGATACGCAGTATTTT
CDR3aa: CASSLDGGFPDTQYF
abundance: NA
d_gene: NA
v_gene: TRBV11-2
j_gene: TRBJ2-3

CDR3nt: TGTGCCAGCAGCTTAGGCGGCAGCCTCGAGCAGTACTTC
CDR3aa: CASSLGGSLEQYF
abundance: few
d_gene: NA
v_gene: TRBV5-6
j_gene: TRBJ2-7

CDR3nt: TGTGCCACCAGTGATTTGCAACTGGGGGCTAATGAGCAGTTCTTC
CDR3aa: CATSDLQLGANEQFF
abundance: NA
d_gene: NA
v_gene: TRBV24-1
j_gene: TRBJ2-1

CDR3nt: TGTGCCAGTAGTATAGTGGAGGGGGATACTGAAGCTTTCTTT
CDR3aa: CASSIVEGDTEAFF
abundance: NA
d_gene: NA
v_gene: TRBV19
j_gene: TRBJ1-1

CDR3nt: TGCAGTGCTAGAGTGGAAGACTTGAACACTGAAGCTTTCTTT
CDR3aa: CSARVEDLNTEAFF
abundance: NA
d_gene: NA
v_gene: TRBV20-1
j_gene: TRBJ1-1

CDR3nt: TGCGCCAGCAGCTCGGGACTGGCTGCTAAAACTACGCAGTATTTT
CDR3aa: CASSSGLAAKTTQYF
abundance: NA
d_gene: NA
v_gene: TRBV5-1
j_gene: TRBJ2-3

CDR3nt: TGTGCCAGCAGCTTAGATAGTCGCGTCCCGTTCTTC
CDR3aa: CASSLDSRVPFF
abundance: NA
d_gene: NA
v_gene: TRBV11-3
j_gene: TRBJ2-1

CDR3nt: TGTGCCAGCAGCTTAGATATTGGCGGGTTCGTGGACACTGAAGCTTTCTTT
CDR3aa: CASSLDIGGFVDTEAFF
abundance: few
d_gene: NA
v_gene: TRBV7-2
j_gene: TRBJ1-1

CDR3nt: TGTGCCAGCAGCTTAGCCCTCGGACAGGGGGTTCTGCCTTACGAGCAGTACTTC
CDR3aa: CASSLALGQGVLPYEQYF
abundance: few
d_gene: TRBD1
v_gene: TRBV7-9
j_gene: TRBJ2-7

CDR3nt: TGTGCCAGCAGCTTCAGCGGGAGGGCCTACAATGAGCAGTTCTTC
CDR3aa: CASSFSGRAYNEQFF
abundance: few
d_gene: TRBD2
v_gene: TRBV7-9
j_gene: TRBJ2-1

CDR3nt: TGTGCCAGCAGCACCACGGCGGGAGATGATACGCAGTATTTT
CDR3aa: CASSTTAGDDTQYF
abundance: NA
d_gene: TRBD2
v_gene: TRBV12-3/TRBV12-4
j_gene: TRBJ2-3

CDR3nt: TGTGCCAGTAATTTTTATGGAGGGTCGGTCACTGAAGCTTTCTTT
CDR3aa: CASNFYGGSVTEAFF
abundance: NA
d_gene: NA
v_gene: TRBV19
j_gene: TRBJ1-1

CDR3nt: TGTGCCAGCAGTCCCGGGACTAGCGGGTTCAATGAGCAGTTCTTC
CDR3aa: CASSPGTSGFNEQFF
abundance: few
d_gene: TRBD2
v_gene: TRBV27
j_gene: TRBJ2-1

CDR3nt: TGTGCCAACTCTTTGGGTGGGGCAGATACGCAGTATTTT
CDR3aa: CANSLGGADTQYF
abundance: NA
d_gene: NA
v_gene: TRBV12-3/TRBV12-4
j_gene: TRBJ2-3

CDR3nt: TGCAGTGCTAGAGCCGGGACTAGCGGGAGCGTTGAGAAGTTCTTC
CDR3aa: CSARAGTSGSVEKFF
abundance: once
d_gene: TRBD2
v_gene: TRBV20-1
j_gene: TRBJ2-1

CDR3nt: TGTGCCAGCAGTTTTACCGGGCTGAACACTGAAGCTTTCTTT
CDR3aa: CASSFTGLNTEAFF
abundance: NA
d_gene: NA
v_gene: TRBV12-3/TRBV12-4
j_gene: TRBJ1-1

CDR3nt: TGCAGCGTTAGAAGCTCCTATAATTCACCCCTCCACTTT
CDR3aa: CSVRSSYNSPLHF
abundance: few
d_gene: NA
v_gene: TRBV29-1
j_gene: TRBJ1-6

CDR3nt: TGTGCCAGCAGTCCCGGGACACTGGCCTACGAGCAGTACTTC
CDR3aa: CASSPGTLAYEQYF
abundance: NA
d_gene: NA
v_gene: TRBV12-3/TRBV12-4
j_gene: TRBJ2-7

CDR3nt: TGCGCCAGCAGCGTGGGCAGGGGCAGCAATCAGCCCCAGCATTTT
CDR3aa: CASSVGRGSNQPQHF
abundance: few
d_gene: NA
v_gene: TRBV5-1
j_gene: TRBJ1-5

CDR3nt: TGCAGCGTGCCGGCGGCTAGCAAACAAGAGACCCAGTACTTC
CDR3aa: CSVPAASKQETQYF
abundance: NA
d_gene: NA
v_gene: TRBV29-1
j_gene: TRBJ2-5

CDR3nt: TGTGCCAGCAGCTTAGCCCCCAGCACAGATACGCAGTATTTT
CDR3aa: CASSLAPSTDTQYF
abundance: few
d_gene: NA
v_gene: TRBV7-9
j_gene: TRBJ2-3

CDR3nt: TGTGCCAGTAGTGAGAGGACAGCTGACTATGGCTACACCTTC
CDR3aa: CASSERTADYGYTF
abundance: NA
d_gene: NA
v_gene: TRBV19
j_gene: TRBJ1-2